One and the same sample provided the 20 T cell receptor beta chains below, sequenced in a study of blood T cells in healthy people across ages. For the second PCR, which ran for roughly 7 to 11 cycles, a sample-barcoded 5' primer and a J-beta primer mix were used. MiXCR, applied by TCRdb to the 5' RACE reads, yields one record per CDR3 protein. The data hold around 1.5 million distinct CDR3 sequences, with approximately 63% observed a single time. Sample: blood. These receptors were obtained from a man aged 18 to 35 in good health.

This clonotype was detected once. V usage is TRBV14 and J usage is TRBJ1-6; D call uncertain. Germline CDR1 and CDR2: SGHDN and FVKESK. V was trimmed by 3 bases and J by 7 bases, leaving 7 bases between them. This CDR3 is 13 amino acids long. The CDR3 nucleotides are TGTGCCAGCAGCCAGAAACCCAATTCACCCCTCCACTTT. Its protein product is CASSQKPNSPLHF.

DNA of the CDR3: TGTGCCAGCAGTTACCCCGATGTAGGGTCGGGGACCCAGTACTTC. Its protein is CASSYPDVGSGTQYF. This rearrangement joins TRBV6-2 or TRBV6-3 to TRBJ2-7; D not resolved. The J call may be wrong; the DNA end is better matched by TRBJ2-5. The germline gives CDR1 MNHEY, CDR2 SVGEGT. The CDR3 covers 15 residues.

The J gene is TRBJ1-2, the V gene TRBV5-4; 9 bases agree with TRBD1. CDR1 is SGHNT and CDR2 is YYREEE in the germline V gene (reference sequence). J lost 4 bases, V lost 1 base, and 5 bases had no gene match. The CDR3 sequence is 15 residues long. The CDR3 coding sequence is TGTGCCAGCAGCTTGTCCCCGGGACAGGGCTATGGCTACACCTTC. It encodes CASSLSPGQGYGYTF. The complete variable domain, with remaining parts taken from reference TRBV5-4 and TRBJ1-2, reads ETGVTQSPTHLIKTRGQQVTLRCSSQSGHNTVSWYQQALGQGPQFIFQYYREEENGRGNFPPRFSGLQFPNYSSELNVNALELDDSALYLCASSLSPGQGYGYTFGSGTRLTVV.

This clonotype was found a few times. The V gene is TRBV6-2 or TRBV6-3, the J gene TRBJ2-1, with a tentative D call TRBD1 (6 bases). This CDR3 contains 13 residues. Trimming removed 5 bases at V and 8 bases at J, with 13 bases between. The V gene's germline CDR1 is MNHEY and CDR2 SVGEGT. CDR3 amino acids: CASSTTQGHEQFF. The CDR3 region has the DNA TGTGCCAGCAGTACGACACAGGGCCATGAGCAGTTCTTC.

This clonotype has a handful of counts. V is TRBV12-3 or TRBV12-4 and J is TRBJ1-5, with D possibly TRBD1 on 5 matching bases. Trimming shortened V by 7 bases and J by 4 bases, and 23 bases separated the two germline ends. This CDR3 is built from 17 residues. The CDR3 region has the DNA TGTGCCAGCACCCTAAGATCCGGGACGGCCAGAAATCAGCCCCAGCATTTT. Translation gives CASTLRSGTARNQPQHF.

V usage is TRBV20-1 and J usage is TRBJ1-2; D possibly corresponds to TRBD1 (6 bases). Germline V gene data show CDR1 as DFQATT and CDR2 as SNEGSKA (reference sequence). V lost 0 bases, J lost 0 bases, and 11 bases lay in between. The CDR3 spans 15 residues. CDR3 loop: CSARDWTAANYGYTF. The CDR3 coding sequence is TGCAGTGCTAGAGATTGGACAGCAGCTAACTATGGCTACACCTTC.

This clonotype occurred a few times. The chain recombines TRBV20-1 with TRBJ1-2; the match to TRBD1 covers 8 bases. The CDR3 has 12 residues. The J segment lost 8 bases and the V segment lost 4 bases, leaving 6 bases of the junction unmatched. Germline V gene sequence: CDR1 DFQATT, CDR2 SNEGSKA (reference sequence). CDR3 DNA: TGCAGTGCTATGGAGACAGGGGAAGGCTACACCTTC. It translates to CSAMETGEGYTF.

This clonotype was detected once. The chain employs TRBV7-8 and TRBJ2-3, with no clear D. The germline V gene encodes CDR1 SGHVS and CDR2 FQNEAQ. V dropped 4 bases and J dropped 2 bases, with 10 bases sitting between them. This CDR3 spans 14 amino acids. This chain's CDR3 is CASSSKTSTDTQYF. CDR3 DNA: TGTGCCAGCAGCTCCAAGACATCCACAGATACGCAGTATTTT.

The rearrangement links TRBV25-1 to TRBJ2-1, with 7 positions matching TRBD1. The germline CDR1 and CDR2 sequences are MGHDK and SYGVNS. This CDR3 has 15 amino acids. Trimming at V came to 5 bases and at J to 9 bases, leaving 13 bases not matched to a gene. CDR3 sequence (DNA): TGTGCCAGCAGTACCCGGACAGGACCGGGCGTTGAGCAGTTCTTC. Its translation is CASSTRTGPGVEQFF.

The gene calls are TRBV7-9 and TRBJ2-4; TRBD1 or TRBD2 may be the D gene (5 bases each). The J call may be mistaken, given a closer DNA end match to TRBJ2-7. This CDR3 region has 14 residues. CDR1 and CDR2 from the germline V gene are SEHNR and FQNEAQ (reference sequence). The chain's CDR3 is CASSPTGTFYEQYF. The CDR3 bases are TGTGCCAGCAGCCCGACCGGGACCTTCTACGAGCAGTACTTC.

The genes are TRBV3-1 and TRBJ1-2; 7 nucleotides line up with TRBD1. The ends lost 6 bases at V and 8 bases at J; junction bases unmatched: 9. Looked up from germline, CDR1 is LGHDT and CDR2 is YNNKEL (reference sequence). The CDR3 extends over 13 amino acids. The CDR3 here is CASSREGAGGYTF. The CDR3 bases are TGTGCCAGCAGTCGAGAGGGGGCGGGAGGCTACACCTTC.

V usage is TRBV2 and J usage is TRBJ2-5; D gene ambiguous. Per germline, CDR1 SNHLY and CDR2 FYNNEI. V was shortened by 8 bases and J by 0 bases, with 7 bases between the two germline ends. The length of the CDR3 is 12 residues. In nucleotides, the CDR3 is TGTGCCAGCGGGTCCAACCAAGAGACCCAGTACTTC. It is translated as CASGSNQETQYF.

The chain links TRBV6-2 or TRBV6-3 to TRBJ2-7, with TRBD1 matching 9 bases. The CDR3 is made up of 15 amino acids. With V trimmed by 0 bases and J by 3 bases, 3 bases remained unmatched. CDR1 is MNHEY and CDR2 is SVGEGT in the germline V gene. This chain's CDR3 is CASSYSWTGDYEQYF. CDR3 bases: TGTGCCAGCAGTTACTCTTGGACAGGGGACTACGAGCAGTACTTC.

This rearrangement joins TRBV11-2 to TRBJ1-1; 8 nucleotides match TRBD1. Germline CDR1 reads SGHAT; CDR2 reads FQNNGV. J gave up 4 bases and V 1 base, and 5 bases lay outside the gene matches. The CDR3 loop spans 15 amino acids. DNA of the CDR3: TGTGCCAGCAGCTTAGCAGGGGGCCCGGGCACTGAAGCTTTCTTT. It translates to CASSLAGGPGTEAFF.

The CDR3 nucleotides read TGCAGTGCTGTGGAGGCAGAGACCCAGTACTTC. Protein product: CSAVEAETQYF. The chain links TRBV20-1 to TRBJ2-5, with D perhaps matching TRBD2 (5 bases). Trimming removed 5 bases from V and 4 bases from J, with 8 bases in between. This CDR3 is built from 11 residues. The V gene's germline CDR1 is DFQATT and CDR2 SNEGSKA (reference sequence).

This sequence joins TRBV7-8 and TRBJ1-5, with TRBD1 matching over 7 bases. CDR1 and CDR2 (germline): SGHVS, FQNEAQ. The CDR3 runs 15 residues. With V trimmed by 5 bases and J by 3 bases, 7 bases remained unmatched. The CDR3 here is CASSPRQGFNQPQHF. The CDR3 DNA follows: TGTGCCAGCAGCCCGCGACAGGGATTCAATCAGCCCCAGCATTTT.

The V and J genes are TRBV18 and TRBJ1-1; no definite D call. This CDR3 contains 15 residues. Trimming left V 6 bases short and J 4 bases short, with 18 bases between. Germline V lookup: CDR1 KGHSH, CDR2 LQKENI. The CDR3 DNA reads TGTGCCAGCTCCACTACGGCCGAATCCCGCACTGAAGCTTTCTTT. Residues: CASSTTAESRTEAFF.

This chain links TRBV10-3 with TRBJ1-2; 7 bases agree with TRBD1. Germline V lookup: CDR1 ENHRY, CDR2 SYGVKD. Trimming at V came to 10 bases and at J to 4 bases, leaving 9 bases not matched to a gene. This CDR3 comprises 13 residues. CDR3 region: CANRQGSSYGYTF. The CDR3 nucleotides are TGTGCCAACCGACAGGGAAGTAGCTATGGCTACACCTTC.

This clonotype was counted ten times or more. A junction boundary mismatches the germline segment, possibly from a read error. The CDR3: CASSQAGGTDTQYF. Written as DNA, the CDR3 is TGTGCCAGCAGCCAAGCGGGGGGCACAGATACGCAGTATTTT. The V and J genes are TRBV4-1 and TRBJ2-3; 8 positions agree with TRBD2. In germline, CDR1 is MGHRA, CDR2 YSYEKL. This CDR3 is built from 14 residues.

The chain is built from TRBV6-1 and TRBJ2-1; D unclear. V lost 1 base and J 6 bases, leaving 7 bases between the germline ends. The CDR3 loop spans 13 amino acids. Germline values: CDR1 MNHNS, CDR2 SASEGT. The CDR3 spells CASSEVVINEQFF. The CDR3 DNA reads as TGTGCCAGCAGTGAAGTGGTCATCAATGAGCAGTTCTTC.